The 11 T cell receptor beta chains listed next were all sequenced from one sample in a study of T-cell reconstitution after alpha-beta-depleted transplantation in children (dated by TCRdb to the mid-2010s). The library was prepared using PCR. Reads for this sample came from an Illumina HiSeq 2500. TCR library preparation used molecular barcoding, with unique molecular identifiers applied to normalize quantification of the TCRbeta repertoire. TCRdb cleaned the public reads at Q25 with fastp, built clones with MiXCR and kept in-frame beta chains. Every distinct CDR3 protein forms one entry, paired with its most common genes and DNA. The sample profile shows 500,000 or so distinct CDR3 sequences; approximately 32% of them were found once. The ten largest clones capture 2.4% of the sample. Here the sequenced sample was PBMCs from the stem cell graft donor, taken from the stem cell graft. Every receptor here comes from a human donor who donated a stem cell graft to a child with aplastic anemia.

The V and J genes are TRBV7-2 and TRBJ1-4; TRBD1 is a possible D gene (5 bases). The V and J ends lost 0 bases and 3 bases respectively, with 14 bases between them. The CDR3 contains 17 residues. The germline V gene has CDR1 SGHTA and CDR2 FQGNSA. In DNA form, the CDR3 reads TGTGCCAGCAGCTTAGCGCCCTACAGGAACTCTAATGAAAAACTGTTTTTT. This gives the protein CASSLAPYRNSNEKLFF.

This clonotype was recorded a few times. V and J are TRBV5-6 and TRBJ1-4, with TRBD1 matching 8 bases. V gave up 0 bases and J gave up 5 bases; unmatched junction bases: 9. CDR1 is SGHDT and CDR2 is YYEEEE in the germline V gene. The CDR3 covers 17 residues. The CDR3 loop reads CASSLAGRGLINEKLFF. CDR3 in DNA: TGTGCCAGCAGCTTGGCGGGCAGGGGGCTAATCAATGAAAAACTGTTTTTT. The full variable domain, completed using reference TRBV5-6 and TRBJ1-4, is DAGVTQSPTHLIKTRGQQVTLRCSPKSGHDTVSWYQQALGQGPQFIFQYYEEEERQRGNFPDRFSGHQFPNYSSELNVNALLLGDSALYLCASSLAGRGLINEKLFFGSGTQLSVL.

This clonotype was detected once. Its ends do not fully match the called genes, so a read error is possible. The chain joins TRBV5-6 to TRBJ2-6, with a possible D match to TRBD2 (7 bases). In germline, CDR1 is SGHDT, CDR2 YYEEEE. This CDR3 region has 15 residues. CDR3 in amino acids: CASRGGRSGANGLTF. In nucleotides, the CDR3 is TGTGCCAGCAGGGGGGGGCGGTCGGGGGCCAACGGCCTGACTTTC.

This clonotype has just a few counts. The chain carries TRBV20-1 and TRBJ1-1; the match to TRBD1 covers 7 bases. Trimming at V came to 5 bases and at J to 0 bases, leaving 3 bases not matched to a gene. The CDR3 consists of 13 residues. The germline CDR1 and CDR2 sequences are DFQATT and SNEGSKA (reference sequence). This CDR3 is CSAWDSLNTEAFF. The CDR3 nucleotides read TGCAGTGCTTGGGACAGTTTGAACACTGAAGCTTTCTTT.

This clonotype came up a few times. The V call is TRBV29-1, the J call TRBJ2-1, with a weak D call TRBD1 (5 bases). Germline values: CDR1 SQVTM, CDR2 ANQGSEA. V was clipped by 7 bases and J by 5 bases, with 9 bases between them. CDR3 size: 11 residues. The CDR3 DNA is TGCAGCGGTCGACAGAACAATGAGCAGTTCTTC. The encoded protein is CSGRQNNEQFF.

This clonotype was seen only a few times. The rearrangement uses TRBV11-2 and TRBJ2-7, with unresolved D. This CDR3 has 12 amino acids. Germline V gives CDR1 SGHAT, CDR2 FQNNGV. Trimming took off 0 bases at V and 7 bases at J, with 7 bases between the two ends. The CDR3 nucleotides are TGTGCCAGCAGCTTAGATTTCCGAGAGCAGTACTTC. Protein sequence: CASSLDFREQYF.

This clonotype was recorded a few times. The J gene is TRBJ1-2, the V gene TRBV6-1; 9 nucleotides match TRBD1. The germline CDR1 and CDR2 sequences are MNHNS and SASEGT. After removal of 5 bases from V and 4 bases from J, the junction contained 11 bases not matched to a gene. The CDR3 contains 16 residues. Here the CDR3 DNA reads TGTGCCAGCAGTCAACCACAGGGGACAGGGAGCTATGGCTACACCTTC. Protein sequence: CASSQPQGTGSYGYTF.

This chain joins TRBV4-3 and TRBJ2-1; D is uncertain. V lost 1 base to trimming and J lost 2 bases, with 12 bases between them. The V gene's germline CDR1 is LGHNA and CDR2 YSLEER. The CDR3 covers 16 residues. In nucleotides, the CDR3 is TGCGCCAGCAGCCAAGCCGCCGGGCTAGCCTACAATGAGCAGTTCTTC. It translates to CASSQAAGLAYNEQFF.

The rearrangement joins TRBV7-2 to TRBJ1-5; no clear D. V lost 5 bases and J lost 0, with 11 bases in between. There are 15 residues in the CDR3. Germline CDR1 SGHTA, CDR2 FQGNSA. Here the CDR3 reads CASSNGPTSNQPQHF. For the CDR3, the DNA is TGTGCCAGCAGCAACGGACCGACTAGCAATCAGCCCCAGCATTTT.

The chain has TRBV3-1 and TRBJ2-2; D is perhaps TRBD1 (6 bases). Trimming pared 5 bases from V and 4 bases from J, leaving 17 bases between. Germline CDR1 and CDR2: LGHDT and YNNKEL (reference sequence). The CDR3 runs 16 residues. Written as DNA, the CDR3 is TGTGCCAGCAGCACCCGACAGGCGGTGGGCACCGGGGAGCTGTTTTTT. The encoded protein is CASSTRQAVGTGELFF.

Only a few counts were recorded for this clonotype. The CDR3: CSAKTIKDRGYSYNEQFF. The DNA of the CDR3 is TGCAGTGCCAAAACGATTAAGGACAGGGGGTATTCCTACAATGAGCAGTTCTTC. The rearrangement joins TRBV20-1 to TRBJ2-1; TRBD1 agrees at 10 bases. Trimming removed 6 bases from V and 1 base from J; junction bases left unmatched: 15. Germline-derived CDR1 and CDR2 are DFQATT and SNEGSKA (reference sequence). The CDR3 consists of 18 residues.